A single TCR beta chain is shown here with its context. The data derive from a study of response to subunit inactivated influenza vaccine. Germline values: CDR1 SGHRS, CDR2 YFSETQ. The CDR3 loop spans 18 amino acids. V shed 4 bases, J shed 7 bases, and the junction held 13 bases outside the gene matches. From the RT-PCR reads, TCRdb called clonotypes with MiXCR, one entry per CDR3 protein. The repertoire holds about 780,000 distinct CDR3 sequences, less than 20% seen once, with 11% in the top ten. The starting material was PBMCs from blood, obtained about 5 days after vaccination. This clonotype originated in a man aged 50 to 59 who received an inactivated influenza vaccine. The chain is built from TRBV5-1 and TRBJ2-1, with 14 nucleotides matching TRBD2. CDR3 nucleotides: TGCGCCAGCAGCCCCGGGACTAGCGGGAGTTTGAGGGTTAATGAGCAGTTCTTC. Its protein is CASSPGTSGSLRVNEQFF.